These T cell receptor beta chains were read from a single sample in a study of a mutant IDH1 vaccine in newly diagnosed glioma. Sequencing used immunoSEQ multiplex PCR; TCRdb keeps in-frame clones, though not all of them. The repertoire consists of tens of thousands of clones, with roughly 84% occurring once and the leading ten covering over 4%. The antigens these receptors bind are not known. The sequencing used PBMCs, collected from a glioma patient whose treatment included an IDH1 peptide vaccine. The source is a woman under 30 with glioma. CDR3s include the opening cysteine and the closing phenylalanine or tryptophan. A D gene is named only where the DNA matches it firmly. Rows may omit the clone size; those that give it use once, few, many or a size class.

V	size	D	J	CDR3	DNA
TRBV19	-	TRBD2	TRBJ2-1	CASSMKAGAESQFF	TGTGCCAGTAGTATGAAAGCGGGGGCAGAGTCGCAGTTCTTC
TRBV15	few	-	TRBJ1-4	CATSGRTVTHEKLFF	TGTGCCACCAGCGGACGGACAGTAACCCATGAAAAACTGTTTTTT
TRBV10-3	few	-	TRBJ1-1	CAISDSTDLNTEAFF	TGTGCCATCAGTGATTCGACCGATTTGAACACTGAAGCTTTCTTT
TRBV25-1	-	-	TRBJ1-6	CASSVSHLQNGAPLHF	TGTGCCAGCAGTGTTTCACATCTCCAGAACGGGGCCCCCCTCCACTTT
TRBV30	-	TRBD2	TRBJ2-1	CAWLGLAGDNEQFF	TGTGCCTGGCTCGGACTAGCGGGAGACAATGAGCAGTTCTTC
TRBV30	-	-	TRBJ1-2	CAWSAGTAPNYGYTF	TGTGCCTGGAGTGCTGGTACAGCACCTAACTATGGCTACACCTTC
TRBV29-1	few	TRBD1	TRBJ1-1	CSVSPGQGVAFF	TGCAGCGTTTCGCCGGGACAGGGGGTAGCTTTCTTT
TRBV9	-	-	TRBJ2-1	CASSVGLVNEQFF	TGTGCCAGCAGCGTTGGACTGGTTAATGAGCAGTTCTTC
TRBV28	once	TRBD1	TRBJ1-5	CASSAGTGTQPQHF	TGTGCCAGCAGTGCCGGGACAGGGACTCAGCCCCAGCATTTT
TRBV9	-	TRBD2	TRBJ2-1	CASSARRASGNEQFF	TGTGCCAGCAGCGCCCGGAGGGCTAGCGGCAATGAGCAGTTCTTC
TRBV11-1	-	-	TRBJ2-7	CASSLAGSEQYF	TGTGCCAGCAGCTTAGCAGGCAGCGAGCAGTACTTC
TRBV7-6	-	TRBD2	TRBJ2-2	CASSYEPSGAIKGTGELFF	TGTGCCAGCAGCTACGAACCTAGCGGGGCCATAAAGGGGACCGGGGAGCTGTTTTTT
TRBV25-1	-	TRBD1	TRBJ1-1	CASSAQRTGSLIEAFF	TGTGCCAGCAGTGCCCAGAGGACAGGATCCTTAATAGAAGCTTTCTTT
TRBV5-4	few	-	TRBJ1-1	CASSSGVGLGAFF	TGTGCCAGCAGCTCCGGGGTGGGGCTGGGAGCTTTCTTT
TRBV5-5	-	TRBD2	TRBJ2-7	CASSLGPYPGGEQYF	TGTGCCAGCAGCTTGGGTCCTTACCCGGGGGGGGAGCAGTACTTC
TRBV10-3	-	TRBD1	TRBJ2-3	CAISPGLGQGATDTQYF	TGTGCCATCAGCCCAGGACTCGGACAGGGGGCTACAGATACGCAGTATTTT
TRBV5-1	-	TRBD1	TRBJ1-4	CASSSGTGSFMANEKLFF	TGCGCCAGCAGCTCCGGGACAGGGTCCTTTATGGCTAATGAAAAACTGTTTTTT
TRBV10-3	-	TRBD2	TRBJ2-5	CATLTSGRQGETQYF	TGTGCCACCCTTACTAGCGGGAGGCAAGGGGAGACCCAGTACTTC
TRBV30	-	-	TRBJ1-5	CAWSVDRTPQSPQHF	TGTGCCTGGAGTGTTGACAGAACTCCTCAATCGCCCCAGCATTTT
TRBV27	-	-	TRBJ2-3	CASTFTGVDTQYF	TGTGCCAGCACTTTTACGGGAGTGGATACGCAGTATTTT
TRBV4-1	-	TRBD2	TRBJ2-3	CASSLGLADTDTQYF	TGCGCCAGCAGCCTGGGACTAGCCGACACAGATACGCAGTATTTT
TRBV29-1	-	TRBD1	TRBJ1-3	CSVVGDSTHTIYF	TGCAGCGTTGTTGGGGACAGTACGCACACCATATATTTT
TRBV4-1	once	TRBD2	TRBJ2-3	CASSQEWTSGSDTQYF	TGCGCCAGCAGCCAAGAGTGGACTAGCGGGAGTGATACGCAGTATTTT
TRBV9	-	-	TRBJ1-2	CASSATPGGVDNYGYTF	TGTGCCAGCAGCGCCACACCGGGGGGGGTGGATAACTATGGCTACACCTTC
TRBV7-9	-	-	TRBJ1-4	CASSSQGATNEKLFF	TGTGCCAGCAGCTCTCAGGGTGCAACTAATGAAAAACTGTTTTTT
TRBV4-1	-	TRBD1	TRBJ1-2	CASSPGQGSYGYTF	TGCGCCAGCAGCCCAGGACAGGGCTCCTATGGCTACACCTTC
TRBV29-1	-	TRBD2	TRBJ2-1	CSVANSGSPYNEQFF	TGCAGCGTTGCTAATAGCGGGAGCCCCTACAATGAGCAGTTCTTC
TRBV5-6	once	TRBD2	TRBJ2-2	CASSRLAGGPNTGELFF	TGTGCCAGCAGTAGACTAGCGGGAGGGCCGAACACCGGGGAGCTGTTTTTT
TRBV5-6	-	-	TRBJ2-5	CASKPGPTKETQYF	TGTGCCAGCAAACCGGGACCTACTAAAGAGACCCAGTACTTC
TRBV5-1	-	-	TRBJ1-1	CASSLAVRGGTEAFF	TGCGCCAGCAGCTTGGCTGTGCGAGGGGGCACTGAAGCTTTCTTT
TRBV9	-	TRBD2	TRBJ2-1	CASSVTSGDLYEQFF	TGTGCCAGCAGCGTAACTAGCGGGGATTTGTATGAGCAGTTCTTC
TRBV7-2	-	TRBD1	TRBJ1-1	CASSWTGGNTEAFF	TGTGCCAGCAGCTGGACAGGGGGGAACACTGAAGCTTTCTTT
TRBV5-4	-	TRBD1	TRBJ1-6	CASSPGTGRNSPLHF	TGTGCCAGCAGCCCGGGGACAGGGAGGAATTCACCCCTCCACTTT
TRBV7-9	-	-	TRBJ1-3	CASSLAGTVGNTIYF	TGTGCCAGCAGCTTAGCGGGCACAGTTGGAAACACCATATATTTT
TRBV10-2	-	TRBD2	TRBJ2-5	CASSGRVAGGEETQYF	TGCGCCAGCAGTGGGCGGGTAGCGGGGGGAGAAGAGACCCAGTACTTC
TRBV14	-	TRBD2	TRBJ2-3	CASSRLAGGSWGTDTQYF	TGTGCCAGCAGCCGACTAGCGGGAGGTTCCTGGGGCACAGATACGCAGTATTTT
TRBV7-6	-	-	TRBJ1-1	CASSYRGNTEAFF	TGTGCCAGCAGCTACCGTGGGAACACTGAAGCTTTCTTT
TRBV6-6	-	-	TRBJ1-5	CASILGGPDRNQPQHF	TGTGCCAGCATCTTGGGGGGTCCGGACCGCAATCAGCCCCAGCATTTT
TRBV5-1	-	TRBD2	TRBJ2-3	CASSPGLAGGPYTDTQYF	TGCGCCAGCAGCCCGGGACTAGCGGGGGGGCCATACACAGATACGCAGTATTTT
TRBV7-7	-	-	TRBJ2-5	CASSLEVGHRGTQYF	TGTGCTAGCAGCTTAGAGGTCGGCCACCGAGGGACCCAGTACTTC
TRBV6-4	-	TRBD2	TRBJ2-1	CASSDSTSGSYNEQFF	TGTGCCAGCAGTGACTCGACTAGCGGGTCCTACAATGAGCAGTTCTTC
TRBV7-2	-	-	TRBJ2-2	CASSLPDTGELFF	TGTGCCAGCAGCTTACCGGACACCGGGGAGCTGTTTTTT
TRBV4-1	-	-	TRBJ2-1	CASSDTNYNEQFF	TGCGCCAGCTCGGATACAAACTACAATGAGCAGTTCTTC
TRBV5-1	-	TRBD2	TRBJ2-2	CASSSGTSGRVNTGELFF	TGCGCCAGCAGCTCCGGGACTAGCGGGAGGGTGAACACCGGGGAGCTGTTTTTT
TRBV29-1	-	-	TRBJ2-3	CSVDQGDTDTQYF	TGCAGCGTTGATCAGGGAGACACAGATACGCAGTATTTT
TRBV7-9	-	TRBD1	TRBJ2-7	CASATGPYEQYF	TGTGCCAGCGCGACAGGGCCCTACGAGCAGTACTTC
TRBV2	-	TRBD1	TRBJ2-7	CASSDWTGGYEQYF	TGTGCCAGCAGTGATTGGACAGGGGGCTACGAGCAGTACTTC
TRBV19	-	-	TRBJ1-5	CASSITQDGNQPQHF	TGTGCCAGTAGTATAACGCAGGACGGCAATCAGCCCCAGCATTTT
TRBV29-1	-	-	TRBJ2-1	CSVGPGRSPEQFF	TGCAGCGTTGGACCGGGACGATCCCCTGAGCAGTTCTTC
TRBV11-2	-	-	TRBJ2-3	CASSLGPGVPTDTQYF	TGTGCCAGCAGCTTAGGGCCAGGGGTTCCCACCGATACGCAGTATTTT
TRBV29-1	-	TRBD2	TRBJ2-7	CSVGREGSYEQYF	TGCAGCGTTGGGAGGGAGGGGAGCTACGAGCAGTACTTC
TRBV4-3	-	-	TRBJ2-5	CASSQDREAQYF	TGCGCCAGCAGCCAAGATAGGGAGGCCCAGTACTTC
TRBV9	-	-	TRBJ1-5	CASSVESANQPQHF	TGTGCCAGCAGCGTAGAGTCAGCAAATCAGCCCCAGCATTTT
TRBV27	-	TRBD2	TRBJ2-1	CASSSLLAGGGPYNEQFF	TGTGCCAGCAGCTCTCTTCTAGCGGGAGGTGGGCCCTACAATGAGCAGTTCTTC
TRBV6-4	-	TRBD1	TRBJ1-2	CASSDRGGGYTF	TGTGCCAGCAGTGACAGAGGGGGCGGCTACACCTTC
TRBV4-2	-	-	TRBJ2-7	CASSQEGQTTYEQYF	TGTGCCAGCAGCCAGGAGGGACAGACAACCTACGAGCAGTACTTC